This T cell receptor beta chain derives from a study of tumor-infiltrating lymphocytes in primary liver carcinoma. From unsorted bulk tissue weighing 20-30 mg, DNA and RNA were co-extracted. From around 0.5 ug total RNA, TCR beta cDNA was generated with a primer in the constant region. A slightly modified ARM-PCR protocol with three nested multiplex PCR rounds produced these TCR beta libraries. TRBV1-TRBV30 forward primers paired with a C-beta reverse primer were used in the first two PCR rounds, which ran roughly 9 cycles each. In TCRdb, the multiplex PCR reads were re-called with MiXCR into one record per CDR3 protein. The data contain around 99,000 distinct CDR3 sequences, approximately 68% of them singletons. V lost 4 bases and J 0 bases, leaving 9 bases between the germline ends. The germline V gene encodes CDR1 SQVTM and CDR2 ANQGSEA. The CDR3 spans 13 residues. This clonotype has ten or more counts.

This TCR came from a middle-aged man with primary liver carcinoma and hepatitis B virus infection. Sequencing input: tumor-adjacent normal liver tissue. The chain is built from TRBV29-1 and TRBJ1-2, with D hard to call. The CDR3 spells CSVVETSNYGYTF. In DNA, the CDR3 is TGCAGCGTTGTAGAGACTTCTAACTATGGCTACACCTTC.